Below, 6 T cell receptor beta chains from the same sample are listed, as sequenced in a study of human T cells and chemical hapten exposure. TCRdb called the RACE reads again in MiXCR, with one record for every CDR3 protein. The sample has about 380,000 distinct CDR3 sequences; approximately 5.1% are singletons. As for time point: pre-sensitization, week 0. Treatment given: therapeutic diphenylcyclopropenone sensitization with weekly scalp DPC. The source was whole blood, collected in connection with sensitization to the hapten diphenylcyclopropenone (DPC). The receptor set was obtained from a woman aged 50 to 60 with alopecia areata. Some clones in this sample may be carry-over from other donors' samples.

The rearrangement uses TRBV2 and TRBJ2-1, with a possible D match to TRBD2 (5 bases). Trimming took off 3 bases at V and 7 bases at J, with 7 bases between the two ends. The length of the CDR3 is 12 residues. Germline CDR1 is SNHLY and CDR2 is FYNNEI. Here the CDR3 DNA reads TGTGCCAGCAGTGACTCGGGGAATGAGCAGTTCTTC. Protein sequence: CASSDSGNEQFF.

V gene TRBV4-1 combines with J gene TRBJ2-1, with 7 bases matching TRBD1. Germline values: CDR1 MGHRA, CDR2 YSYEKL. The CDR3 is made up of 16 amino acids. The V segment lost 6 bases and the J segment 0 bases; nucleotides outside the gene matches: 8. The CDR3 DNA sequence: TGCGCCAGCAGGGACTTACAGGGGAGCTCCTACAATGAGCAGTTCTTC. As protein: CASRDLQGSSYNEQFF.

The rearrangement links TRBV5-5 to TRBJ1-2; the match to TRBD1 covers 10 bases. The germline gives CDR1 SGHKS, CDR2 YYEKEE (reference sequence). V gave up 3 bases and J gave up 5 bases; unmatched junction bases: 10. The CDR3 is 16 amino acids. CDR3 in DNA: TGTGCCAGCAGCTGGGTACCGGGACAGGGGACTTATGGCTACACCTTC. It yields the protein CASSWVPGQGTYGYTF. The full variable domain, with the rest looked up from reference TRBV5-5 and TRBJ1-2, is DAGVTQSPTHLIKTRGQQVTLRCSPISGHKSVSWYQQVLGQGPQFIFQYYEKEERGRGNFPDRFSARQFPNYSSELNVNALLLGDSALYLCASSWVPGQGTYGYTFGSGTRLTVV.

At least ten counts were recorded for this clonotype. CDR3 coding DNA: TGTGCCAACCTCGGGCCTGAAGTCTCTGGAAACACCATATATTTT. It encodes CANLGPEVSGNTIYF. The V call is TRBV9, the J call TRBJ1-3, with D unclear. Trimming took off 9 bases at V and 0 bases at J, with 16 bases between the two ends. The CDR3 sequence is 15 residues long. Per the germline V gene, CDR1 is SGDLS and CDR2 is YYNGEE.

In this sample, this clonotype turned up a few times. CDR3 DNA sequence: TGTGCCAGCAGTCCCATGGATAGCGGATACGAGCAGTACTTC. Its protein is CASSPMDSGYEQYF. The chain links TRBV7-9 to TRBJ2-7; possibly TRBD2 for D (6 bases). The ends were cut back, 6 bases at V and 4 bases at J, with 16 bases in the middle. Germline lookup yields CDR1 SEHNR and CDR2 FQNEAQ (reference sequence). The CDR3 is 14 amino acids. Complete variable domain (other parts from reference TRBV7-9 and TRBJ2-7): DTGVSQNPRHKITKRGQNVTFRCDPISEHNRLYWYRQTLGQGPEFLTYFQNEAQLEKSRLLSDRFSAERPKGSFSTLEIQRTEQGDSAMYLCASSPMDSGYEQYFGPGTRLTVT.

This clonotype showed up many times. V usage is TRBV7-9 and J usage is TRBJ2-1; 9 bases match TRBD2. The CDR3 totals 17 residues. The V segment lost 2 bases and the J segment 10 bases; nucleotides outside the gene matches: 15. Per the germline V gene, CDR1 is SEHNR and CDR2 is FQNEAQ (reference sequence). The CDR3 reads CASSLPGTSRPSLEQFF. The CDR3 DNA is TGTGCCAGCAGCTTACCTGGGACTAGCAGGCCCTCTCTGGAGCAGTTCTTC.